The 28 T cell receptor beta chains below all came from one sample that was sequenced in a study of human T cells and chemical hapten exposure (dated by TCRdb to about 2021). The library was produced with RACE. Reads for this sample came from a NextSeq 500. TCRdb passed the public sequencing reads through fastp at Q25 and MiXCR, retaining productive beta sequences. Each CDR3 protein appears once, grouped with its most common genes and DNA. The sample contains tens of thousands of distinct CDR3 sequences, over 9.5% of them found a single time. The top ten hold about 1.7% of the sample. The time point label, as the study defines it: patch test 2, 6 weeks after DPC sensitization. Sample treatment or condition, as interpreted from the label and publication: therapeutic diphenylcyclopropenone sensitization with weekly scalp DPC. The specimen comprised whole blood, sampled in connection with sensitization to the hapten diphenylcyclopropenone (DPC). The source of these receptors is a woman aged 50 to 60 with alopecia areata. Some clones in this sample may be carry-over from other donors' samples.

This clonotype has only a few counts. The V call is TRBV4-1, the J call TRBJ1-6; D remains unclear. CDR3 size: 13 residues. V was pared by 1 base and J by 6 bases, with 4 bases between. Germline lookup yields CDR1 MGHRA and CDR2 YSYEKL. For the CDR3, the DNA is TGCGCCAGCAGCCAAGTTGGTAATTCACCCCTCCACTTT. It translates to CASSQVGNSPLHF.

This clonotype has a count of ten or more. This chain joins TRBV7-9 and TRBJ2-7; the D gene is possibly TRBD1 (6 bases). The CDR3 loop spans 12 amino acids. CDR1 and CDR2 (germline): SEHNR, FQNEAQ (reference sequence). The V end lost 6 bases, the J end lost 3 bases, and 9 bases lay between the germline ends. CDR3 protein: CASSLRGYEQYF. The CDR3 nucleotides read TGTGCCAGCAGTCTCAGGGGCTACGAGCAGTACTTC.

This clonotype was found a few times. In nucleotides, the CDR3 is TGTGCCAGCAGTCCGAGGGGCCTAGGGGCTTTAAGGTTGACCAATGAGCAGTTCTTC. It yields the protein CASSPRGLGALRLTNEQFF. The rearrangement joins TRBV6-5 to TRBJ2-1; D is perhaps TRBD1 or TRBD2 (5 bases each). Germline CDR1 is MNHEY and CDR2 is SVGAGI. Trimming pared 5 bases from V and 6 bases from J, leaving 29 bases between. The CDR3 has 19 amino acids.

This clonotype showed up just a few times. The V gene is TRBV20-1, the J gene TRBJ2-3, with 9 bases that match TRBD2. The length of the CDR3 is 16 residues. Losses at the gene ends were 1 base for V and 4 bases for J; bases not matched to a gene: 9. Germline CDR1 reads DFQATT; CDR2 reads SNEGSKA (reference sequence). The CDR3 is CSARVPAGGPADTQYF. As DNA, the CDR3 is TGCAGTGCTAGAGTCCCCGCGGGGGGGCCCGCAGATACGCAGTATTTT.

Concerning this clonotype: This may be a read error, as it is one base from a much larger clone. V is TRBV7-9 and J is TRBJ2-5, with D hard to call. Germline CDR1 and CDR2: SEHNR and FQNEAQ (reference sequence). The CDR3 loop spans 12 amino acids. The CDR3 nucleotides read TGTGCCAGCAGCTTACTTCCCGAGACCCAGAACTTC. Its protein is CASSLLPETQNF.

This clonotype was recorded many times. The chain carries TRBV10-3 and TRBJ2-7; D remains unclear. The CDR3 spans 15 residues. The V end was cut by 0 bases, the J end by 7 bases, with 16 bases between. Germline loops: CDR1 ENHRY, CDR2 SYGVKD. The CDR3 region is CAISESTAAMGEQYF. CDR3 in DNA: TGTGCCATCAGTGAGTCGACGGCGGCCATGGGAGAGCAGTACTTC.

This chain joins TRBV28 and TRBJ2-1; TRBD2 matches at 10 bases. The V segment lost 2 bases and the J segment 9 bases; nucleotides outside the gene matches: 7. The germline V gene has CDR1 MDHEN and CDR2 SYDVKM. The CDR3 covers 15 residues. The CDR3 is CASSLLAGVGFEQFF. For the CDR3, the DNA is TGTGCCAGCAGTTTACTAGCGGGAGTTGGTTTTGAGCAGTTCTTC.

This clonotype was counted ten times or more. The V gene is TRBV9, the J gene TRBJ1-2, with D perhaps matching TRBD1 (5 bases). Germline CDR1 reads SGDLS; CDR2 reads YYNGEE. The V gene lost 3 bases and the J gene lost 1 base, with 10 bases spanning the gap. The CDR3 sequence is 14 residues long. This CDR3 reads CASSADIGNYGYTF. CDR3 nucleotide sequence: TGTGCCAGCAGCGCGGACATCGGTAACTATGGCTACACCTTC.

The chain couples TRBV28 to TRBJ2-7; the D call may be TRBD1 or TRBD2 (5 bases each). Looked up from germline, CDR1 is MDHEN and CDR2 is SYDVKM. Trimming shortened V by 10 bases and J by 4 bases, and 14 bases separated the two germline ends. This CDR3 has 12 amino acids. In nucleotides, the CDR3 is TGTGCCACCGGGGCAGGGTGGTACGAGCAGTACTTC. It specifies CATGAGWYEQYF.

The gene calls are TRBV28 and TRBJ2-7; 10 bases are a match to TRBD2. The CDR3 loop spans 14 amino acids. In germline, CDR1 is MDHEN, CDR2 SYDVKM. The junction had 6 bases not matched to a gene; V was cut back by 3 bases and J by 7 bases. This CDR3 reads CASSFELAGREQYF. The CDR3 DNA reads TGTGCCAGCAGTTTTGAACTAGCGGGACGGGAGCAGTACTTC.

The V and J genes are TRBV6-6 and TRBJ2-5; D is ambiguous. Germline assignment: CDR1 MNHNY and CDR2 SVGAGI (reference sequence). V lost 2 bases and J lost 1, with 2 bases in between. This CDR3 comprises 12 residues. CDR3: CASSYSQETQYF. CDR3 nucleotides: TGTGCCAGCAGTTACAGCCAAGAGACCCAGTACTTC.

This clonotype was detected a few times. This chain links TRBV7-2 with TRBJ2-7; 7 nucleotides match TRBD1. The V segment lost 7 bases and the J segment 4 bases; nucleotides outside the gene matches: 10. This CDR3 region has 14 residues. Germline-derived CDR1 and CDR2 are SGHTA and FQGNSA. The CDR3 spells CASKGAGTLYEQYF. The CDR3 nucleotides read TGTGCCAGCAAGGGGGCCGGGACACTGTACGAGCAGTACTTC.

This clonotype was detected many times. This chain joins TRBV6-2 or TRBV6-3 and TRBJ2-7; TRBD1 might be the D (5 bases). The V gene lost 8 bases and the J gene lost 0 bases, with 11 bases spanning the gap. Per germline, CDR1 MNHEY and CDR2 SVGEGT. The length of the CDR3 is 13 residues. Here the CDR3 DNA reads TGTGCCAGCCTGACAGACCACTCCTACGAGCAGTACTTC. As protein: CASLTDHSYEQYF.

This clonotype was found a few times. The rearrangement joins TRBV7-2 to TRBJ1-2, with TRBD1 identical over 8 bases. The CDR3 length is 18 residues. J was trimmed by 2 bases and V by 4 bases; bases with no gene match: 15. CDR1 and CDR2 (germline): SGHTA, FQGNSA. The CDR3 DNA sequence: TGTGCCAGCAGCTCATTTGAGGCCTACAGGGGGTCGAACTATGGCTACACCTTC. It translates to CASSSFEAYRGSNYGYTF.

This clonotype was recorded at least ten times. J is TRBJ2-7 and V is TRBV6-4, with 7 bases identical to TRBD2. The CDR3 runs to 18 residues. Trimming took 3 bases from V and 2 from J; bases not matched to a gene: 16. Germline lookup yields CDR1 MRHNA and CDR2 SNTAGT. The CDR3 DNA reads TGTGCCAGCAGTGAATATGGACTGGAAGAAGGGACTACCTACGAGCAGTACTTC. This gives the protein CASSEYGLEEGTTYEQYF.

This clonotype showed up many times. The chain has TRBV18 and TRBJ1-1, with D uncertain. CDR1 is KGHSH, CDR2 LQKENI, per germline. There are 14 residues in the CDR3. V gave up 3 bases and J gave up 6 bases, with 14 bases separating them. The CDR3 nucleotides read TGTGCCAGCTCACCTAGCGGGGTGCGAGCTGAAGCTTTCTTT. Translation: CASSPSGVRAEAFF.

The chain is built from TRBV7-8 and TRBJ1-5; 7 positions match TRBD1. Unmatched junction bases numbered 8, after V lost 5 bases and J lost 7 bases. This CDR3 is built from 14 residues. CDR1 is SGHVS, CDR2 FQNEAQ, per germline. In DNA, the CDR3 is TGTGCCAGCAGCATACAGGGGTCTCACCAGCCCCAGCATTTT. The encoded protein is CASSIQGSHQPQHF.

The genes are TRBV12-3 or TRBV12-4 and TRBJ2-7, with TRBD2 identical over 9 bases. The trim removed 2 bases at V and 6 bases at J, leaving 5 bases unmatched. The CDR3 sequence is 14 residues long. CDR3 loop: CASSLSGGTREQYF. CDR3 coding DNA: TGTGCCAGCAGTTTAAGCGGGGGGACCCGCGAGCAGTACTTC.

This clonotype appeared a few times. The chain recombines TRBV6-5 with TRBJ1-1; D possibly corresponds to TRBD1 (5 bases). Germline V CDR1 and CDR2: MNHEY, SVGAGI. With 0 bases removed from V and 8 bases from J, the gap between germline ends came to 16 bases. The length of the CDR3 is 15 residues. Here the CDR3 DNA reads TGTGCCAGCAGTTACTCGGGGGGGACCGTGGACGAAGCTTTCTTT. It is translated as CASSYSGGTVDEAFF.

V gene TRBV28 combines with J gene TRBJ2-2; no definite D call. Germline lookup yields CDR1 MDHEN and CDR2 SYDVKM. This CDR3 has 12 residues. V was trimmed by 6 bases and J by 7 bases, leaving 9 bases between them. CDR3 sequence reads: CASSPVVGELFF. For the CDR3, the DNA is TGTGCCAGCAGCCCGGTTGTCGGGGAGCTGTTTTTT.

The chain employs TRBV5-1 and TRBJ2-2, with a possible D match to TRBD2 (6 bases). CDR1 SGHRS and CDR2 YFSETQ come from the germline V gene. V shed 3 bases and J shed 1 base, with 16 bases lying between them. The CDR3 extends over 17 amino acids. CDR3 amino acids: CASSSAGLIQNTGELFF. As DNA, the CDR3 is TGCGCCAGCAGCTCGGCGGGGCTCATACAGAACACCGGGGAGCTGTTTTTT.

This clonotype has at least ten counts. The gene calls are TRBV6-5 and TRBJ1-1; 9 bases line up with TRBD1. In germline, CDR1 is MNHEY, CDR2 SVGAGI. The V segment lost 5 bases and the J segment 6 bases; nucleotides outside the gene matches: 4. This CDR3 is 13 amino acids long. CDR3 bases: TGTGCCAGCAGTATGACAGGGGGTGCTGAAGCTTTCTTT. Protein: CASSMTGGAEAFF.

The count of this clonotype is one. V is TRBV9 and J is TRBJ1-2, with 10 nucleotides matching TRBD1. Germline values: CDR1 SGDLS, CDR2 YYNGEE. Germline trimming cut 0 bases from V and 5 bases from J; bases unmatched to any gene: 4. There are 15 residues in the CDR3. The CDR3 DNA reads TGTGCCAGCAGCGTAGGGGACAGGGGCGCTTATGGCTACACCTTC. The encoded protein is CASSVGDRGAYGYTF.

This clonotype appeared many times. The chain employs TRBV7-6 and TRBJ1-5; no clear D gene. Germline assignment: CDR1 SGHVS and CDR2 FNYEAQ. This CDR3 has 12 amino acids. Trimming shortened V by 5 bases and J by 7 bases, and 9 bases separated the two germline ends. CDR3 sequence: CASSPPGQPQHF. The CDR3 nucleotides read TGTGCCAGCAGCCCACCGGGGCAGCCCCAGCATTTT.

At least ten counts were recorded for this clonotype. Here the CDR3 reads CASSPRAGGPYNEQFF. The CDR3 DNA is TGTGCCAGCTCACCACGTGCGGGGGGCCCTTACAATGAGCAGTTCTTC. The gene calls are TRBV18 and TRBJ2-1, with 8 bases fitting TRBD2. Losses at the gene ends were 1 base for V and 4 bases for J; bases not matched to a gene: 6. CDR1 KGHSH and CDR2 LQKENI come from the germline V gene. This CDR3 region has 16 residues.

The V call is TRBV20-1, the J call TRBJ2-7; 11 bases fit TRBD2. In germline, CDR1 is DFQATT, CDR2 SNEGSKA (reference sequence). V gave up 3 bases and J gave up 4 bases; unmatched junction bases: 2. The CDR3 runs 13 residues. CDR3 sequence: CSARTSGIYEQYF. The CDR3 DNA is TGCAGTGCTAGGACTAGCGGGATTTACGAGCAGTACTTC.

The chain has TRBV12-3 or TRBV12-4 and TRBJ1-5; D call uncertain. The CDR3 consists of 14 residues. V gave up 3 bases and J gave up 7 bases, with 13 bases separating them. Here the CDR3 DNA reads TGTGCCAGCAGTTTTGGTTTAGGGCGCCAGCCCCAGCATTTT. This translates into CASSFGLGRQPQHF.

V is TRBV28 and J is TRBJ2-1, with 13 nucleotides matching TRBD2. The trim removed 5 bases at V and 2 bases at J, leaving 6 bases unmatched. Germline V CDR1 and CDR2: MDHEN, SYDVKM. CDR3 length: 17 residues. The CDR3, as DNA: TGTGCCAGCAGTACCGGGACTAGCGGGAACACCTACAATGAGCAGTTCTTC. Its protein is CASSTGTSGNTYNEQFF.